This TCR beta chain was documented in a study of early T cells in non-severe SARS-CoV-2 infection. The wider study: Investigators sequenced bulk RNA drawn from unsorted whole blood, and chains remained unpaired.

In the library, individual cDNA molecules carried attached unique molecular identifiers. Via MiXCR, TCRdb re-called the 5' RACE reads, giving one row per CDR3 protein. The sample consists of more than 65,000 distinct CDR3 sequences, approximately 13% of them appearing once. Overall study results and limits: There was a bias toward anti-spike CD8 responses in VDJdb matching, which missed private and CD4 specificities.

This clonotype was seen repeatedly, ten times or more. Its antigen is unidentified. V trimming: 2 bases; J trimming: 1 base; junction bases outside the gene matches: 14. The CDR3 totals 20 residues. The germline gives CDR1 MNHNY, CDR2 SVGAGI (reference sequence). This chain links TRBV6-6 with TRBJ2-5; 12 bases are shared with TRBD2. Sequences were obtained from whole blood. The receptor was derived from an adult who was a healthcare worker with PCR-confirmed SARS-CoV-2 infection or an uninfected control (not recorded which). The CDR3 DNA reads as TGTGCCAGCAGTTACCCCTCAAAACCACTAGCGGGGGGCCGCCAAGAGACCCAGTACTTC. This gives the protein CASSYPSKPLAGGRQETQYF.